The rows below give T cell receptor beta chains drawn from one sample of a study of blood T cell repertoires in COVID-19. Profiled with immunoSEQ multiplex PCR; TCRdb holds only in-frame clones, not every one. Among some 140,000 clones listed, roughly 84% were seen once. The material sequenced was PBMCs or T cells enriched from blood (not recorded which). The receptors were sampled from a man in his forties with acute COVID-19. CDR3s include the opening cysteine and the closing phenylalanine or tryptophan. D genes are given only for firm matches. Only part of the rows carry a size: once, few, many, or a class if the clone is expanded.

j_call d_call clone_size cdr3_length v_call cdr3_nt cdr3_aa
TRBJ1-4 . few 17 TRBV28 TGTGCCAGCAGTCCAACCTCCAGCCGGGACTCCAGAGAAAAACTGTTTTTT CASSPTSSRDSREKLFF
TRBJ2-7 TRBD1 . 13 TRBV5-5 TGTGCCAGCAGCCCAGGACAGGGGGCCGATCAGTACTTC CASSPGQGADQYF
TRBJ2-5 TRBD1 . 16 TRBV24-1 TGTGCCACCAGTGATTTGGCGGGACAGGGAACAGAGACCCAGTACTTC CATSDLAGQGTETQYF
TRBJ1-3 TRBD1 . 16 TRBV13 TGTGCCAGCAGCCTTACAGGGGGCACCTCTGGAAACACCATATATTTT CASSLTGGTSGNTIYF
TRBJ2-1 . . 14 TRBV24-1 TGTGCCACCAGTGGCCAGGGGAGCTACAATGAGCAGTTCTTC CATSGQGSYNEQFF
TRBJ2-1 TRBD2 once 12 TRBV10-2 TGCGCCAGCACCCCGGGGGGGAATGAGCAGTTCTTC CASTPGGNEQFF
TRBJ2-5 . . 12 TRBV12-3/TRBV12-4 TGTGCCAGCAACCAAGCGGGCCATTCACAGTACTTC CASNQAGHSQYF
TRBJ2-7 . . 13 TRBV15 TGTGCCACCTCAAAGGGGGTCCTCGACGAGCAGTACTTC CATSKGVLDEQYF
TRBJ1-4 TRBD1 . 15 TRBV7-7 TGTGCCAGCAGCTTAGGGCAGGGGGCGGACGAAAAACTGTTTTTT CASSLGQGADEKLFF
TRBJ1-1 . few 14 TRBV7-9 TGTGCCAGCAGCCCCCAGGGCGGTAACACTGAAGCTTTCTTT CASSPQGGNTEAFF
TRBJ2-5 . . 15 TRBV5-8 TGTGCCAGCAGCTCTGGCGGCTCTAGCGAAGAGACCCAGTACTTC CASSSGGSSEETQYF